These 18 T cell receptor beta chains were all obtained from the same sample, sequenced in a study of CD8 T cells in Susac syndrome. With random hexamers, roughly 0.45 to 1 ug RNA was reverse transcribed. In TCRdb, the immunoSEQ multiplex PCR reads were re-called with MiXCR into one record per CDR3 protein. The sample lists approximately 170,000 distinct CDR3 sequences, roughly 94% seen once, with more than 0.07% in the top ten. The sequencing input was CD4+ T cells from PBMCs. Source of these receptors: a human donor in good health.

The CDR3 nucleotides read TGCGCGACGGGACAGGGCAATCAGCCCCAGCATTTT. Translated, it gives CATGQGNQPQHF. The J gene is TRBJ1-5, the V gene TRBV29-1; 8 bases line up with TRBD1. Germline CDR1 and CDR2: SQVTM and ANQGSEA. The CDR3 has 12 amino acids.

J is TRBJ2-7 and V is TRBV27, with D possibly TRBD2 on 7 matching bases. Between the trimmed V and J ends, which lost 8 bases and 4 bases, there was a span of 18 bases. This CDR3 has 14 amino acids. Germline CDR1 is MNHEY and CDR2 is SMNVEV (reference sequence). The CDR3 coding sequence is TGTGCCAGCTCCCCTAGGGGGGGCAGGTACGAGCAGTACTTC. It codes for CASSPRGGRYEQYF.

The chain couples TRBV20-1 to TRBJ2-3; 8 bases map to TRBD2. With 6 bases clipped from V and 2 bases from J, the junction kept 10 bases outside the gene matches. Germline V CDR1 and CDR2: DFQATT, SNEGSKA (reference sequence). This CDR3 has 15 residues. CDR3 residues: CSAATSGANTDTQYF. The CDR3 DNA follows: TGCAGTGCAGCTACTAGCGGAGCTAACACAGATACGCAGTATTTT.

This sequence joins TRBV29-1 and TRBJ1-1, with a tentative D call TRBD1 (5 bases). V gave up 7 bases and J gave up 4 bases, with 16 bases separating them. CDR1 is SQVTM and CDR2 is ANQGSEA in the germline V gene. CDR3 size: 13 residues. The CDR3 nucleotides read TGCAGCGCCCGGGGACCCCCCGGCACTGAAGCTTTCTTT. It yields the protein CSARGPPGTEAFF.

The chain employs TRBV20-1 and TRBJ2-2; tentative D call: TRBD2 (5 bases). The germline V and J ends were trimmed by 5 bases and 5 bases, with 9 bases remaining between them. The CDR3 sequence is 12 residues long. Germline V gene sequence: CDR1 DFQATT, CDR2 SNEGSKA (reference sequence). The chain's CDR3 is CSAFWETGELFF. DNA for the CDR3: TGCAGTGCTTTTTGGGAGACCGGGGAGCTGTTTTTT.

The CDR3 nucleotides read TGTGCCAGCAGCCAGCTGGCCGGCGTAGGGGGCTCCTACGAGCAGTACTTC. It yields the protein CASSQLAGVGGSYEQYF. V gene TRBV14 combines with J gene TRBJ2-7; perhaps TRBD1 as D (6 bases). This CDR3 is built from 17 residues. The germline CDR1 and CDR2 sequences are SGHDN and FVKESK. Trimming cost V 3 bases and J 0 bases, with 18 bases left between them.

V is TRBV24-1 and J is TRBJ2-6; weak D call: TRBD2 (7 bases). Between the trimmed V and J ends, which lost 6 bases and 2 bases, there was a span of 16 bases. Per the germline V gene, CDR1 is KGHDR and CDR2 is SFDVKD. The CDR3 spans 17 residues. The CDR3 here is CATSRGRGKAGANVLTF. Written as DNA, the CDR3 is TGTGCCACCAGTCGGGGGCGGGGGAAAGCTGGGGCCAACGTCCTGACTTTC.

In nucleotides, the CDR3 is TGTGCCAGCAGTGAGGGGGGATTCAACACTGAAGCTTTCTTT. It yields the protein CASSEGGFNTEAFF. The genes are TRBV6-1 and TRBJ1-1, with D possibly matching TRBD1 (5 bases). The CDR3 has 14 residues. CDR1 and CDR2 from the germline V gene are MNHNS and SASEGT. Deletions cut 3 bases from V and 2 bases from J, with 10 bases between.

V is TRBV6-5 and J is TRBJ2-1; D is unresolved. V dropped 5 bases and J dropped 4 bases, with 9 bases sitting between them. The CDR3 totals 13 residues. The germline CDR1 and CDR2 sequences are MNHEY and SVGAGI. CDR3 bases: TGTGCCAGCAGTAAGCGAGGTTACAATGAGCAGTTCTTC. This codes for CASSKRGYNEQFF.

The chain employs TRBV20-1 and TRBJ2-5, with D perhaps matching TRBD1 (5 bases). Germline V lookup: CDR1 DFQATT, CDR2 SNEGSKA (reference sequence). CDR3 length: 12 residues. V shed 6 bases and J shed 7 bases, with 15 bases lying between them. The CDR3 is CSAPRGRGTQYF. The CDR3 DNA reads TGCAGTGCCCCTCGAGGAAGGGGGACCCAGTACTTC.

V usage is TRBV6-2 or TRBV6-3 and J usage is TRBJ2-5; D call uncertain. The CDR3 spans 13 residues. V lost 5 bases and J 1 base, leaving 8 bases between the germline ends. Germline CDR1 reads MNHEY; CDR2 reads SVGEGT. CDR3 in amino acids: CASSKTGQETQYF. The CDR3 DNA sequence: TGTGCCAGCAGTAAGACGGGCCAAGAGACCCAGTACTTC.

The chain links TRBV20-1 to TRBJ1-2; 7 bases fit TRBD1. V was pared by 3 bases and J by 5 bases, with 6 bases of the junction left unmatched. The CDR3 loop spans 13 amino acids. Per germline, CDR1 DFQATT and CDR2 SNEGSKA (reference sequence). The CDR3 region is CSASTAGGYGYTF. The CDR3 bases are TGCAGTGCTAGTACGGCAGGGGGGTATGGCTACACCTTC.

The CDR3 nucleotides read TGCAGCGTTGAAGTAACAGGGGGCTGGAGAGGGGAACAGCCCCAGCATTTT. This translates into CSVEVTGGWRGEQPQHF. The chain is built from TRBV29-1 and TRBJ1-5; TRBD1 aligns across 9 bases. J gave up 7 bases and V 1 base, and 14 bases lay outside the gene matches. This CDR3 spans 17 amino acids. Germline-derived CDR1 and CDR2 are SQVTM and ANQGSEA.

The CDR3 loop is CASRPTGTANTGELFF. The DNA for the CDR3 is TGTGCCAGCAGGCCGACCGGGACAGCGAACACCGGGGAGCTGTTTTTT. This chain joins TRBV6-1 and TRBJ2-2, with 7 positions matching TRBD1. Trimming at V came to 6 bases and at J to 0 bases, leaving 7 bases not matched to a gene. CDR1 and CDR2 from the germline V gene are MNHNS and SASEGT. The CDR3 consists of 16 residues.

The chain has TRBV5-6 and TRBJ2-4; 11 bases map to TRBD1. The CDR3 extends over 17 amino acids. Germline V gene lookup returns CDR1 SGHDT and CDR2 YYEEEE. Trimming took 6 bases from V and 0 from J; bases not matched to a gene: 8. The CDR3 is CASTRTGGLLAKNIQYF. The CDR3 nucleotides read TGTGCCAGCACCCGGACAGGGGGCCTACTAGCCAAAAACATTCAGTACTTC.

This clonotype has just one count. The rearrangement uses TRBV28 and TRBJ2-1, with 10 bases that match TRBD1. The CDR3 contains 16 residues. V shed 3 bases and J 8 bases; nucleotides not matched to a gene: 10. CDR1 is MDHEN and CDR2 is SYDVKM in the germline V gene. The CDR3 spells CASSFRPGQGTDEQFF. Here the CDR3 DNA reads TGTGCCAGCAGTTTTCGACCGGGACAGGGGACGGATGAGCAGTTCTTC.

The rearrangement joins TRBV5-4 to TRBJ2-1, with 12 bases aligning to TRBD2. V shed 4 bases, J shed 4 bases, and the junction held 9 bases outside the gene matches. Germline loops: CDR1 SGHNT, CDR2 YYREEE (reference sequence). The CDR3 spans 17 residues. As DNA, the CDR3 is TGTGCCAGCAGCCGTGGGACTAGCGGGTCGAATTACAATGAGCAGTTCTTC. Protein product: CASSRGTSGSNYNEQFF.

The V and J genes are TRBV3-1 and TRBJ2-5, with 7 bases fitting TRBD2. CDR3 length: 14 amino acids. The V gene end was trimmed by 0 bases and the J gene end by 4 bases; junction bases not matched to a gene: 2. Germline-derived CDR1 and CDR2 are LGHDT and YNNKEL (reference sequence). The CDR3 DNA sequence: TGTGCCAGCAGCCAAGATTTAGCGGGAGAGACCCAGTACTTC. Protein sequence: CASSQDLAGETQYF.